This TCR beta chain was profiled in a study of CD4 T cells in relation to SARS-CoV-2 and coronaviruses. The table came from immunoSEQ multiplex PCR; TCRdb's copy has only in-frame clones and leaves some out. This table has 30,000 to 40,000 clones, under 85% appearing once. The sample holds a few counts of this clone. The antigen remains unidentified. CDR3 size: 13 residues. CDR1 and CDR2 (germline): SEHNR, FQNEAQ (reference sequence). V lost 4 bases and J 1 base, leaving 5 bases between the germline ends. This TCR was recovered from an adult with COVID-19. The V gene is TRBV7-9, the J gene TRBJ1-3, with TRBD1 as a possible D gene (5 bases). The sample was memory CD4+ T cells from PBMCs, cultured in vitro. The CDR3, as DNA: TGTGCCAGCAGCTGGGGGTCTGGAAACACCATATATTTT. Translated, it gives CASSWGSGNTIYF.